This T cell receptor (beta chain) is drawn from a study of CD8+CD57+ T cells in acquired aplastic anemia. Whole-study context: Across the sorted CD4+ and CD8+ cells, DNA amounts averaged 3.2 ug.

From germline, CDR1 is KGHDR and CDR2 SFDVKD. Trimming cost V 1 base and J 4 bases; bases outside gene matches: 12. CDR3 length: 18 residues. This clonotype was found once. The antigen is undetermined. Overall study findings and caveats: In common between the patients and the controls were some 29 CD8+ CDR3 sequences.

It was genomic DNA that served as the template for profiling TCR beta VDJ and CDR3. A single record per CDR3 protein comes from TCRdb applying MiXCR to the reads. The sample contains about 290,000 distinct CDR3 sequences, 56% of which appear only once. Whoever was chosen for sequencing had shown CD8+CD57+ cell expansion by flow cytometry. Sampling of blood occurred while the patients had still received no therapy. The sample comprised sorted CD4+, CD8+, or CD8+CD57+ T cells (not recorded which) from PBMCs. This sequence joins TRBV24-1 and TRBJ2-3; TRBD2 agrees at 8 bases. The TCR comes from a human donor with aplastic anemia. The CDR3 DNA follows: TGTGCCACCAGTGATTTCGCCCGGGGGGGGGGGGGCTCAGATACGCAGTATTTT. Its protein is CATSDFARGGGGSDTQYF.